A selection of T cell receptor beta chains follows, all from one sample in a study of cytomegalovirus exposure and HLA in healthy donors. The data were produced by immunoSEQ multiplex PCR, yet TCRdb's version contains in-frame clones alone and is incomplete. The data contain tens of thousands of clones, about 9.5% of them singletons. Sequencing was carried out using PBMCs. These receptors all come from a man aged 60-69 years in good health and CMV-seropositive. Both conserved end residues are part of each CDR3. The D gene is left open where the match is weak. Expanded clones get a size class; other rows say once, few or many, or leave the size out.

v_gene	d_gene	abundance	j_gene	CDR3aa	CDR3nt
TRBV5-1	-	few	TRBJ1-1	CASSQRGDLRRTEAFF	TGCGCCAGCAGTCAACGGGGGGACCTTCGACGCACTGAAGCTTTCTTT
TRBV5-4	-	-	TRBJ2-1	CASSLDLSSYNEQFF	TGTGCCAGCAGCTTGGACCTAAGCTCCTACAATGAGCAGTTCTTC
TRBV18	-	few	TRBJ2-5	CASSPSLQVQETQYF	TGTGCCAGCTCACCTAGCTTACAGGTCCAAGAGACCCAGTACTTC
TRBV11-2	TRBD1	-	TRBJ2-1	CASSSPGQADNEQFF	TGTGCCAGCAGCTCCCCGGGACAGGCTGACAATGAGCAGTTCTTC
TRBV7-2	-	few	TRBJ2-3	CASSFMSRDTDAQYF	TGTGCCAGCAGCTTTATGTCCAGGGACACAGATGCGCAGTATTTT
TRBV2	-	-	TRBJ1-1	CASSPRNTEAFF	TGTGCCAGCAGTCCCCGGAACACTGAAGCTTTCTTT
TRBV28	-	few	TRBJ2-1	CASSLSVSLSSYNEQFF	TGTGCCAGCAGCCTTAGCGTGTCCCTTAGCTCCTACAATGAGCAGTTCTTC
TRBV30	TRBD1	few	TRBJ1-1	CAWRIDRVPSEAFF	TGTGCCTGGAGAATCGACAGGGTTCCTTCTGAAGCTTTCTTT
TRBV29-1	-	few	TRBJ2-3	CSGLVSTDTQYF	TGCAGCGGGCTGGTTAGCACAGATACGCAGTATTTT
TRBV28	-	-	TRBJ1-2	CASRSQGSGYTF	TGTGCCAGCAGAAGCCAGGGGTCGGGCTACACCTTC
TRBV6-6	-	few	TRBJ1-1	CASKDSRTAEAFF	TGTGCCAGCAAGGACTCCCGAACCGCTGAAGCTTTCTTT
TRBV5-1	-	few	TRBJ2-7	CASSPTPGVGEQYF	TGCGCCAGCAGCCCAACCCCGGGGGTGGGGGAGCAGTACTTC
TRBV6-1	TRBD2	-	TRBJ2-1	CASSDPGLAGPDEQFF	TGTGCCAGCAGTGACCCGGGACTAGCGGGGCCAGATGAGCAGTTCTTC
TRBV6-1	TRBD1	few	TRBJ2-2	CASSTGASNTGELFF	TGTGCCAGCAGTACAGGGGCATCGAACACCGGGGAGCTGTTTTTT
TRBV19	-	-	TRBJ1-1	CASSIRSPSEAFF	TGTGCCAGTAGTATTAGAAGTCCCTCTGAAGCTTTCTTT
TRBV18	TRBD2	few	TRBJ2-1	CASSLGLAGEQNEQFF	TGTGCCAGCTCATTGGGACTAGCGGGAGAGCAGAATGAGCAGTTCTTC
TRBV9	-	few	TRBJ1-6	CASSVESSNSPLHF	TGTGCCAGCAGCGTAGAGTCTAGCAATTCACCCCTCCACTTT